The 18 T cell receptor beta chains reported below all come from one sample, sequenced in a study of graft-versus-host responses after intestinal transplantation. Their antigens are not known. The data were produced by immunoSEQ multiplex PCR, yet TCRdb's version contains in-frame clones alone and is incomplete. The table records about 110,000 clones, about 92% of them present only once. Sequencing was performed on unstimulated CD8+ T cells sorted from spleen or lymph node cells, taken before transplant. These receptors came from a human donor who was the organ donor for an intestinal transplant.

V usage is TRBV30 and J usage is TRBJ2-7; D may match TRBD1 or TRBD2 (5 bases each). The V gene lost 8 bases and the J gene lost 6 bases, with 20 bases spanning the gap. Germline CDR1 and CDR2: GTSNPN and SVGIG (reference sequence). CDR3 size: 13 residues. The CDR3 reads CAAEGQVGSEQYF. CDR3 DNA sequence: TGTGCCGCAGAGGGGCAGGTCGGTTCCGAGCAGTACTTC.

The V call is TRBV9, the J call TRBJ2-3, with D perhaps TRBD1 (5 bases). Trimming took off 3 bases at V and 0 bases at J, with 11 bases between the two ends. CDR1 and CDR2 from the germline V gene are SGDLS and YYNGEE. The CDR3 is 15 amino acids. CDR3 coding DNA: TGTGCCAGCAGCGATGACAGCCTTAGCACAGATACGCAGTATTTT. Translated, it gives CASSDDSLSTDTQYF.

The chain carries TRBV19 and TRBJ2-1; D uncertain. The CDR3 runs 14 residues. V lost 5 bases and J lost 8, with 16 bases in between. Germline loops: CDR1 LNHDA, CDR2 SQIVND (reference sequence). The CDR3 nucleotides are TGTGCCAGTAGTCCCGGAACGAACTGGGATGAGCAGTTCTTC. Translating it yields CASSPGTNWDEQFF. The full variable domain, rest sourced from reference TRBV19 and TRBJ2-1, is DGGITQSPKYLFRKEGQNVTLSCEQNLNHDAMYWYRQDPGQGLRLIYYSQIVNDFQKGDIAEGYSVSREKKESFPLTVTSAQKNPTAFYLCASSPGTNWDEQFFGPGTRLTVL.

The rearrangement joins TRBV7-9 to TRBJ2-5; TRBD2 matches 7 bases. There are 15 residues in the CDR3. Germline V CDR1 and CDR2: SEHNR, FQNEAQ (reference sequence). V gave up 1 base and J gave up 11 bases; unmatched junction bases: 13. CDR3 sequence (DNA): TGTGCCAGCAGCTTAGTTAGGGGAGGGCGCGATGAGCAGTACTTC. It is translated as CASSLVRGGRDEQYF.

Concerning this clone: Other DNA sequences of this sample code for an identical CDR3. The V call is TRBV5-4, the J call TRBJ1-3; D ambiguous. The CDR3 spans 14 residues. V shed 0 bases and J shed 1 base, with 5 bases lying between them. Germline CDR1 reads SGHNT; CDR2 reads YYREEE (reference sequence). The CDR3 here is CASSLGDSGNTIYF. As DNA, the CDR3 is TGTGCCAGCAGCTTGGGTGATTCTGGAAACACCATATATTTT.

This chain links TRBV6-1 with TRBJ2-1; D is unclear. The CDR3 sequence is 14 residues long. Per the germline V gene, CDR1 is MNHNS and CDR2 is SASEGT. V lost 6 bases and J 8 bases, leaving 17 bases between the germline ends. CDR3 nucleotide sequence: TGTGCCAGCAGCCTGCCTTATATGGGCGATGAGCAGTTCTTC. Translation gives CASSLPYMGDEQFF.

The chain combines TRBV4-2 with TRBJ2-2; D is uncertain. V dropped 4 bases and J dropped 7 bases, with 16 bases sitting between them. CDR3 length: 15 residues. Germline CDR1 LGHNA, CDR2 YNFKEQ. Written as DNA, the CDR3 is TGTGCCAGCAGCCTCTCCACTCTATCGAGCGGGGAGCTGTTTTTT. Its translation: CASSLSTLSSGELFF.

CDR3 amino acids: CAISMDSFHEQYF. CDR3 DNA sequence: TGTGCCATCAGCATGGACAGTTTTCACGAGCAGTACTTC. The chain combines TRBV10-3 with TRBJ2-7; perhaps TRBD1 as D (6 bases). Germline CDR1 is ENHRY and CDR2 is SYGVKD. Trimming shortened V by 6 bases and J by 5 bases, and 14 bases separated the two germline ends. The CDR3 is 13 amino acids.

The table lists this clone with a few counts. The chain carries TRBV28 and TRBJ1-2, with D possibly TRBD1 on 5 matching bases. The germline V gene has CDR1 MDHEN and CDR2 SYDVKM. The germline V and J ends were trimmed by 3 bases and 8 bases, with 13 bases remaining between them. The CDR3 is 13 amino acids. The CDR3 reads CASSFARGRGYTF. The CDR3 DNA follows: TGTGCCAGCAGTTTTGCGCGGGGCCGGGGCTACACCTTC.

This sequence joins TRBV9 and TRBJ2-7; D is uncertain. The CDR3 is made up of 12 amino acids. The V gene lost 0 bases and the J gene lost 5 bases, with 6 bases spanning the gap. Germline V CDR1 and CDR2: SGDLS, YYNGEE. The CDR3: CASSVEEDEQYF. The CDR3 DNA is TGTGCCAGCAGCGTAGAGGAAGACGAGCAGTACTTC.

V usage is TRBV7-9 and J usage is TRBJ2-7, with 7 positions matching TRBD1. J gave up 5 bases and V 5 bases, and 12 bases lay outside the gene matches. This CDR3 is 15 amino acids long. The germline V gene has CDR1 SEHNR and CDR2 FQNEAQ (reference sequence). Written as DNA, the CDR3 is TGTGCCAGCAGCCCCCTCCCGACAGGGATACACGAGCAGTACTTC. Protein product: CASSPLPTGIHEQYF.

The J gene is TRBJ2-5, the V gene TRBV6-5, with no clear D. The DNA end lines up better with TRBJ2-7; the J call may be wrong. The V gene's germline CDR1 is MNHEY and CDR2 SVGAGI. CDR3 length: 14 amino acids. CDR3 sequence: CASSLYTPSDEQYF. Written as DNA, the CDR3 is TGTGCCAGCAGTTTGTACACACCTTCGGACGAGCAGTACTTC.

CDR3 nucleotide sequence: TGTGCCAGCAGCCCGGGGGGCACTAGCGGGATACCGAACACCGGGGAGCTGTTTTTT. It specifies CASSPGGTSGIPNTGELFF. The chain uses TRBV7-6 and TRBJ2-2; 10 bases are a match to TRBD2. The CDR3 has 19 amino acids. V lost 5 bases and J lost 0; bases outside the gene matches: 12. Germline assignment: CDR1 SGHVS and CDR2 FNYEAQ.

The gene calls are TRBV27 and TRBJ2-3; D is perhaps TRBD1 or TRBD2 (5 bases each). The CDR3 has 16 residues. Germline CDR1 reads MNHEY; CDR2 reads SMNVEV (reference sequence). Trimming took off 6 bases at V and 2 bases at J, with 18 bases between the two ends. For the CDR3, the DNA is TGTGCCAGCAGCCGCCGGGGACGTCAAATCACAGATACGCAGTATTTT. This sequence encodes CASSRRGRQITDTQYF.

The sample holds a few counts of this clone. This chain connects TRBV5-6 to TRBJ1-1; D gene uncertain. This CDR3 is 14 amino acids long. Germline CDR1 SGHDT, CDR2 YYEEEE. V gave up 4 bases and J gave up 0 bases, with 10 bases separating them. The CDR3 DNA reads TGTGCCAGCAGCCCTCATTCCATGAACACTGAAGCTTTCTTT. This sequence encodes CASSPHSMNTEAFF.

The chain links TRBV10-2 to TRBJ2-7, with D possibly being TRBD1 (5 bases). Between the trimmed V and J ends, which lost 8 bases and 5 bases, there was a span of 10 bases. In germline, CDR1 is WSHSY, CDR2 SAAADI. The CDR3 contains 11 residues. CDR3 DNA: TGCGCCAGCGCCGTGACAGACGAGCAGTACTTC. This gives the protein CASAVTDEQYF.

The chain is built from TRBV5-4 and TRBJ2-1, with a weak D call TRBD2 (6 bases). The CDR3 runs to 13 residues. The germline V and J ends were trimmed by 4 bases and 8 bases, with 13 bases remaining between them. Germline-derived CDR1 and CDR2 are SGHNT and YYREEE (reference sequence). The chain's CDR3 is CASSPPWGDEQFF. The CDR3 coding sequence is TGTGCCAGCAGCCCCCCGTGGGGGGATGAGCAGTTCTTC.

The V call is TRBV11-3, the J call TRBJ1-2, with TRBD1 as a possible D gene (5 bases). Trimming stripped 6 bases from V and 4 bases from J, with 21 bases between. This CDR3 spans 16 amino acids. The V gene's germline CDR1 is SGHNT and CDR2 YENEEA. The chain's CDR3 is CASRSKPGRTLYGYTF. Written as DNA, the CDR3 is TGTGCCAGCAGATCGAAACCGGGACGGACCCTCTATGGCTACACCTTC.